This T cell receptor beta chain was documented in a study of cytomegalovirus exposure and HLA in healthy donors. Germline V lookup: CDR1 SGHRS, CDR2 YFSETQ. CDR3 size: 15 residues. V lost 4 bases and J lost 3, with 16 bases in between. The PCR employed 60 Vbeta primers together with 13 Jbeta primers. Source study methods: Per a later analysis, the number of unique TCR beta chains was some 75 million, of which around 9.9 million were shared. Profiled with immunoSEQ multiplex PCR; TCRdb holds only in-frame clones, not every one. Clone size and the V and J calls come from that table; the DNA yielded D and trimming. Seen here are about 120,000 clones, roughly 9% observed once, and the top ten hold 6%.

This receptor was identified in a woman in her 40s in good health and CMV-seropositive. This chain joins TRBV5-1 and TRBJ1-2; the D gene is possibly TRBD1 (5 bases). The sample consisted of PBMCs. CDR3 bases: TGCGCCAGCAGCCGAGACGGGACTCGGGACTATGGCTACACCTTC. Translating it yields CASSRDGTRDYGYTF.